This T cell receptor beta chain was found in a study of cytomegalovirus exposure and HLA in healthy donors. Overall study context: Assignment to the Caucasian-associated ancestry cluster applied to more than 75% of the approximately 420 genotyped donors. Study-wide results and caveats: Generally TCR sequences proved uncommon, though certain public TCRs appeared in numerous donors. Among the sequence variants, a highly shared cluster was likely an artifact of sequencing. A few V segments could not be told apart, such as TRBV6-2 and TRBV6-3, and were left out.

About this clone: The antigen remains unidentified.

The germline V gene has CDR1 ENHRY and CDR2 SYGVKD. The germline V and J ends were trimmed by 4 bases and 3 bases, with 18 bases remaining between them. CDR3 size: 16 residues. The PCR had 60 Vbeta and 13 Jbeta primers. Assay used: immunoSEQ multiplex PCR; TCRdb lists only in-frame clones, some missing. The data contain about 160,000 clones, 81% of them singletons. Sample: PBMCs. V usage is TRBV10-3 and J usage is TRBJ1-2; maybe TRBD1 (6 bases). The TCR sequence derives from a woman aged 50 to 65 in good health and CMV-seronegative. The CDR3 DNA reads as TGTGCCATCAGTGCACAGGGAGAGTTAGGGGACTATGGCTACACCTTC. This codes for CAISAQGELGDYGYTF.